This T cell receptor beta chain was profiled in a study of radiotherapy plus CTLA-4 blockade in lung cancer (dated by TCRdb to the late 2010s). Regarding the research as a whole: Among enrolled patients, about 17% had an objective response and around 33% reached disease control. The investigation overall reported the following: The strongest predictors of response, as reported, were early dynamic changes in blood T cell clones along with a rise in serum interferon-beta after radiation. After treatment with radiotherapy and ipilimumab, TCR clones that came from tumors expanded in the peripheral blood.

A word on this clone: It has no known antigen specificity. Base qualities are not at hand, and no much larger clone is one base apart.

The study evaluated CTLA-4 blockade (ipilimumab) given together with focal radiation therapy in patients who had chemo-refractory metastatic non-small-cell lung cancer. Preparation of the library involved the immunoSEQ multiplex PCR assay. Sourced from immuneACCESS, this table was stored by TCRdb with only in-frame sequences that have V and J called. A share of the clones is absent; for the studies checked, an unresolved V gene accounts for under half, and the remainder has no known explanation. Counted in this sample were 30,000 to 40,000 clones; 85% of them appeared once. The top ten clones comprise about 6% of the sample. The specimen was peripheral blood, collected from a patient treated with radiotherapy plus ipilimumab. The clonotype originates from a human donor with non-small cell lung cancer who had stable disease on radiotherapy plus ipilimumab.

The nucleotides read TGCGCCAGCAGCCCGGCGGGTGGAGGGGCCCCCTACAATGAGCAGTTCTTC. It is translated as CASSPAGGGAPYNEQFF. This receptor chain uses TRBV5-1 and TRBJ2-1, and TRBD2 may be the D gene, going by 6 matching bases. V and J are truncated by 4 bases and 2 bases respectively, leaving an intervening sequence of 19 bases. The CDR3 runs 17 amino acids, cysteine and phenylalanine included. CDR3 DNA only is kept here, 51 bases in frame from base 1. CDR1 and CDR2 are read off the germline V gene as SGHRS and YFSETQ.